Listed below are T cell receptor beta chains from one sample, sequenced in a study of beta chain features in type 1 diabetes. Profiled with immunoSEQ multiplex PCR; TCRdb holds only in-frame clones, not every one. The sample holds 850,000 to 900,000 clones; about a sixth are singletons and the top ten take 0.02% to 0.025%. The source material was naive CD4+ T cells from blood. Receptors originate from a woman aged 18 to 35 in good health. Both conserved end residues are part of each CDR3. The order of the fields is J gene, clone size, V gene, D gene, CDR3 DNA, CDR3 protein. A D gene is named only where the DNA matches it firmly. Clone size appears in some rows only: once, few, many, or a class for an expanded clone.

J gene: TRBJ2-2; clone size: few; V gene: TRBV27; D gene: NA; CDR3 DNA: TGTGCCAGCAGTTTCGCGAACACCGGGGAGCTGTTTTTT; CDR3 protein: CASSFANTGELFF
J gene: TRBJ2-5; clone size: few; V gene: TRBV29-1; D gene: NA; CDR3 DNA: TGCAGCGTTGTTACAGGTCAAGAGACCCAGTACTTC; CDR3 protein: CSVVTGQETQYF
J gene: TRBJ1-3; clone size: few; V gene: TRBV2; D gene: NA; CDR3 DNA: TGTGCCAGCAGTGAACAGCAACAGGGTCTAGGGGGAAACACCATATATTTT; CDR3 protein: CASSEQQQGLGGNTIYF
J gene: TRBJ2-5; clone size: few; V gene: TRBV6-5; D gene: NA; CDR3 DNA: TGTGCCAGCAGTCTGGGTAACCAAGAGACCCAGTACTTC; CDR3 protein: CASSLGNQETQYF
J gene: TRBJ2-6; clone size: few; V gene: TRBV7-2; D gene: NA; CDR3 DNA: TGTGCCAGCAGCTTTTCCTTCTCCTCTGGGGCCAACGTCCTGACTTTC; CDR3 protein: CASSFSFSSGANVLTF
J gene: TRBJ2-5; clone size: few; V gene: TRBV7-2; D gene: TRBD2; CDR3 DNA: TGTGCCAGCAGCTTGGGACTAGCCACGGTGGAGACCCAGTACTTC; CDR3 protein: CASSLGLATVETQYF
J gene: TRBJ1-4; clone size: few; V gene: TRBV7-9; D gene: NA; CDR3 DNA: TGTGCCAGCAGTAGAACAGGAGAATCAACTAATGAAAAACTGTTTTTT; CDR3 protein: CASSRTGESTNEKLFF
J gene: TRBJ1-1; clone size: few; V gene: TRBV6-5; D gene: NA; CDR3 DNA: TGTGCCAGCAGTTACGAAGATAGTCCGGATTACACTGAAGCTTTCTTT; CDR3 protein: CASSYEDSPDYTEAFF
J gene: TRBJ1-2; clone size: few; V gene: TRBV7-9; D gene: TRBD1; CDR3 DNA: TGTGCCAGCAGCAAGAATCCGGGACAGGGCGATTATGGCTACACCTTC; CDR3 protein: CASSKNPGQGDYGYTF
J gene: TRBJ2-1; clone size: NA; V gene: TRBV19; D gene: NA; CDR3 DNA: TGTGCCAGTAGCCTCCTATGGACGGATTACAATGAGCAGTTCTTC; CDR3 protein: CASSLLWTDYNEQFF
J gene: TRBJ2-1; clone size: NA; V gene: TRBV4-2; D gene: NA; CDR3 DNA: TGTGCCAGCAGCCCACGAGTACTGGGCAATGAGCAGTTCTTC; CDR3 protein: CASSPRVLGNEQFF
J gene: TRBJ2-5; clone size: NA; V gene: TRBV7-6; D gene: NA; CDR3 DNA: TGTGCCAGCAGCCCACTGGAGACCCAGTACTTC; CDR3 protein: CASSPLETQYF
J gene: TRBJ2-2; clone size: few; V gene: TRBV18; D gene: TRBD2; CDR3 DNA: TGTGCCAGCTCACCAAGCCTAGCGGGGAACACCGGGGAGCTGTTTTTT; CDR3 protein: CASSPSLAGNTGELFF
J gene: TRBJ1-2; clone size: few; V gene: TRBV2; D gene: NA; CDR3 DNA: TGTGCCAGCAATGTGGGGGCGAGCGGCTACACCTTC; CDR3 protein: CASNVGASGYTF
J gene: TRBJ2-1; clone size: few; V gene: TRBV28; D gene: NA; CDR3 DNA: TGTGCCAGCACCACTACGAGTAATCGGTTCTTC; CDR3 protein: CASTTTSNRFF
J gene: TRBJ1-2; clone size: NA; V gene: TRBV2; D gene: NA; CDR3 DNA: TGTGCCAGCAATCCCAGACTGAACGGGGGCTATGGCTACACCTTC; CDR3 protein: CASNPRLNGGYGYTF
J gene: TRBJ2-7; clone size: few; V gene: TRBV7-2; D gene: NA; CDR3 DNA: TGTGCCAGCTCAGTCACTAGTGGGTTAGAGCAGTACTTC; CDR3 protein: CASSVTSGLEQYF
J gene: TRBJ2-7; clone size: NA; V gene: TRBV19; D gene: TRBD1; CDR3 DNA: TGTGCCAGTAGTCTCGGGACAGGGGGTGAGCAGTACTTC; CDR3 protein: CASSLGTGGEQYF
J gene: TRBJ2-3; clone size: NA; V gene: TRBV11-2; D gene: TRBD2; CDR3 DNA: TGTGCCAGCAGCCAAGGTTTAGCGGGAGGGCAAGATACGCAGTATTTT; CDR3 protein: CASSQGLAGGQDTQYF
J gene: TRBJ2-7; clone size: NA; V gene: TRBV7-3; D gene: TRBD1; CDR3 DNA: TGTGCCAGCAGCCTACAGGGGCGAGGGGGCGAGCAGTACTTC; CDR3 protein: CASSLQGRGGEQYF
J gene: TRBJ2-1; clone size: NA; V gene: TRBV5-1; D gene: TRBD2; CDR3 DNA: TGCGCCAGCAGCAGGTGGACTAGCGGGACCTACAATGAGCAGTTCTTC; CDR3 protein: CASSRWTSGTYNEQFF
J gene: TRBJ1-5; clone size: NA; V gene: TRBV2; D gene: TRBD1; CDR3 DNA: TGTGCCAGCAGAAGAGGGGGCTCGACAGGGGACAATCAGCCCCAGCATTTT; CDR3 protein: CASRRGGSTGDNQPQHF
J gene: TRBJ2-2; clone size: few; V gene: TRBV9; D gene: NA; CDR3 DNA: TGTGCCAGCAGCGTTCAGGGGATCACCGGGGAGCTGTTTTTT; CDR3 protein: CASSVQGITGELFF
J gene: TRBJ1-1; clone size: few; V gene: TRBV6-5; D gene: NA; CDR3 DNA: TGTGCCAGCAGTGACCACGGGACTGAAGCTTTCTTT; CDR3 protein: CASSDHGTEAFF
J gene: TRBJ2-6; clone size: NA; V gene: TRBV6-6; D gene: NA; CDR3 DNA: TGTGCCAGCAGTTCCCAGAGCTCTGGGGCCAACGTCCTGACTTTC; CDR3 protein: CASSSQSSGANVLTF
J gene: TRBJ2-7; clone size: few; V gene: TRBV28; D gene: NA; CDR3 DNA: TGTGCCAGCAGTCTCAAGGGAAGGCAGTACTTC; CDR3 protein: CASSLKGRQYF
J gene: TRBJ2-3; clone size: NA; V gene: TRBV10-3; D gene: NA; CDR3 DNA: TGTGCCATCAGTGAAGAAGGTGCCACAGATACGCAGTATTTT; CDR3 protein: CAISEEGATDTQYF
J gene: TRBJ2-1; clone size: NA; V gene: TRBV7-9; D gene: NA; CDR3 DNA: TGTGCCAGCAGCTTAGCGCTCCAGTACAATGAGCAGTTCTTC; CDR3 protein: CASSLALQYNEQFF
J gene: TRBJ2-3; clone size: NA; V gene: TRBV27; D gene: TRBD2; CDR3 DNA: TGTGCCAGCAGTTTAATGGCACTAGCGGGAGTATTAGATACGCAGTATTTT; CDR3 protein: CASSLMALAGVLDTQYF
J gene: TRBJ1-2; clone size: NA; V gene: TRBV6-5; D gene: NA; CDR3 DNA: TGTGCCAGCAGTTACTCGAAGGGAAGGGATAACTATGGCTACACCTTC; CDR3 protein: CASSYSKGRDNYGYTF
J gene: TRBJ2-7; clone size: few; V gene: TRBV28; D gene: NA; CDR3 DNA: TGTGCCAGCAGTCCCTGGAGGGGGCGGGTCTACGAGCAGTACTTC; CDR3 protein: CASSPWRGRVYEQYF
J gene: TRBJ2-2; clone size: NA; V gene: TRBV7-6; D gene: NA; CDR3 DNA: TGTGCCAGCAGCAAGACAGCGAACACCGGGGAGCTGTTTTTT; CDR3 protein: CASSKTANTGELFF
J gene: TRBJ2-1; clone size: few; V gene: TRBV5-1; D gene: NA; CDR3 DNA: TGCGCCAGCAGCTTGTATAGCCCAAACGTGAGGAGATACAATGAGCAGTTCTTC; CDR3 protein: CASSLYSPNVRRYNEQFF
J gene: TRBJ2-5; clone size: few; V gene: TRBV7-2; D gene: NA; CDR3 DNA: TGTGCCAGCAGGTCTGGCAGCCGAGAGACCCAGTACTTC; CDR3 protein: CASRSGSRETQYF
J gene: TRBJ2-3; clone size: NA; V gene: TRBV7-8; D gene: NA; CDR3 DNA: TGTGCCAGCACCACGCGGCGGGACCCGACCACAGATACGCAGTATTTT; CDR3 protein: CASTTRRDPTTDTQYF
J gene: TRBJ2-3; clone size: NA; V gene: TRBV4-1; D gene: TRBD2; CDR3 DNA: TGCGCCAGCAGCCAAGATGGTAGCGGGAGAAATACGCAGTATTTT; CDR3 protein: CASSQDGSGRNTQYF
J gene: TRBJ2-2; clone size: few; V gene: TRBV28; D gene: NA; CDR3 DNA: TGTGCCAGCAGTTTTTCAGTACCCGGGGAGCTGTTTTTT; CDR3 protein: CASSFSVPGELFF
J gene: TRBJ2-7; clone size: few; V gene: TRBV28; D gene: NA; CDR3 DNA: TGTGCCAGCACTGTAGGTCATTCCTACGAGCAGTACTTC; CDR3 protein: CASTVGHSYEQYF
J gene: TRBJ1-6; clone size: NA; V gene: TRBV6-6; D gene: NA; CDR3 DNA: TGTGCCAGCAGCCTGGACAGCAATTCACCCCTCCACTTT; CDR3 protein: CASSLDSNSPLHF
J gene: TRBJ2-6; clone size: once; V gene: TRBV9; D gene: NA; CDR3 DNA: TGTGCCAGCAGCCCAAGGGGGGACCCTGGGGCCAACGTCCTGACTTTC; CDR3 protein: CASSPRGDPGANVLTF
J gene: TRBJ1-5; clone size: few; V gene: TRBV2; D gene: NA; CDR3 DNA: TGTGCCAGCAGTGACCTGAAAGCACAGCCCCAGCATTTT; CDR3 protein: CASSDLKAQPQHF
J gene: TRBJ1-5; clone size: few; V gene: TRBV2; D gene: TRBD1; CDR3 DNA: TGTGCCAGCAGTGCAACAGGGGGCAATCAGCCCCAGCATTTT; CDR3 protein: CASSATGGNQPQHF
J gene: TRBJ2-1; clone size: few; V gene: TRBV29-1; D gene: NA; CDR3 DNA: TGCAGCGTTGATAGTGGTGGTGAGCAGTTCTTC; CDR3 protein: CSVDSGGEQFF
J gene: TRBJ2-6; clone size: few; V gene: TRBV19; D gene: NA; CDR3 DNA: TGTGCCAGTAGCCCGGGCGGGGTTACCTCTTCTGGGGCCAACGTCCTGACTTTC; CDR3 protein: CASSPGGVTSSGANVLTF
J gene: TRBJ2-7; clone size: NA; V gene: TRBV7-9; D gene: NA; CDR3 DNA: TGTGCCAGCAGCCACGAGAGGGAGAAGTACGAGCAGTACTTC; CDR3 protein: CASSHEREKYEQYF
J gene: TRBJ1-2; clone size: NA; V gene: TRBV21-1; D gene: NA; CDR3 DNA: TGTGCCAGCTTCGCCCGTGACAGGAGGAAGAACTATGGCTACACCTTC; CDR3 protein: CASFARDRRKNYGYTF
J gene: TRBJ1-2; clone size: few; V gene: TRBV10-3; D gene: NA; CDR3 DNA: TGTGCCATCAGTGACGCAGGGGCCGGCTACACCTTC; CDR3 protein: CAISDAGAGYTF
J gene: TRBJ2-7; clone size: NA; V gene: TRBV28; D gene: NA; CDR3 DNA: TGTGCCAGCAGTTGGCAAGAGGGGGGGGACTACGAGCAGTACTTC; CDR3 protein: CASSWQEGGDYEQYF
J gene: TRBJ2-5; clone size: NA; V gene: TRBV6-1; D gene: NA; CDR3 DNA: TGTGCCAGCAGTGAAGAGGTCGGCAGCGGCCCAGAGACCCAGTACTTC; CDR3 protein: CASSEEVGSGPETQYF
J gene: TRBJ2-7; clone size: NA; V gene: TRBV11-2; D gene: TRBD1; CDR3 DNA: TGTGCCAGCAGGGGACAGGGGTTACACGAGCAGTACTTC; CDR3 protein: CASRGQGLHEQYF
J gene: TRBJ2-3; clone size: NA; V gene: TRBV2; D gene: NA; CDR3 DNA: TGTGCCAGCAACCCCAAGCGAAATTGGATTTTGCACGGAAGCACAGATACGCAGTATTTT; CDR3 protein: CASNPKRNWILHGSTDTQYF
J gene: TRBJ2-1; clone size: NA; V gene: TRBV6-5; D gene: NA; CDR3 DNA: TGTGCCAGCAGTTACTCCGTGAGAGAGAACGGTGAGCAGTTCTTC; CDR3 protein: CASSYSVRENGEQFF